These 23 T cell receptor beta chains originate from one sample sequenced in a study of cytomegalovirus exposure and HLA in healthy donors. The PCR was carried out with 60 Vbeta primers and 13 Jbeta primers. Data came from immunoSEQ multiplex PCR; TCRdb stores just in-frame clones and leaves some out. Among 110,000 or so clones listed, approximately 8.6% were seen once. The sequencing input was PBMCs. The receptors shown here come from a middle-aged woman in good health and CMV-seropositive.

CDR3 DNA: TGTGCCATCAGTGGCGAAGGAGCGGAGTTGAAGCAGTACTTC. It encodes CAISGEGAELKQYF. The chain links TRBV10-3 to TRBJ2-7; D may be TRBD2 (5 bases). CDR3 length: 14 amino acids. The V end was cut by 4 bases, the J end by 8 bases, with 18 bases between. Looked up from germline, CDR1 is ENHRY and CDR2 is SYGVKD.

This clone was observed a few times. The V gene is TRBV27, the J gene TRBJ1-1, with D perhaps matching TRBD1 (6 bases). Trimming cost V 8 bases and J 4 bases, with 14 bases left between them. The CDR3 sequence is 13 residues long. The germline V gene has CDR1 MNHEY and CDR2 SMNVEV (reference sequence). The CDR3 DNA sequence: TGTGCCAGCGGCACAGGGCTGGGCACTGAAGCTTTCTTT. This encodes CASGTGLGTEAFF.

The rearrangement uses TRBV5-4 and TRBJ2-5; perhaps TRBD2 as D (5 bases). CDR3 size: 15 residues. V lost 0 bases and J 0 bases, leaving 9 bases between the germline ends. The germline V gene encodes CDR1 SGHNT and CDR2 YYREEE (reference sequence). The CDR3 DNA follows: TGTGCCAGCAGCTTGGGGGCCGGGGACCAAGAGACCCAGTACTTC. This codes for CASSLGAGDQETQYF.

This clone was detected only a few times. The junction departs from germline at one end; a sequencing error may be responsible. This sequence joins TRBV29-1 and TRBJ1-5; no reliable D call. This CDR3 region has 15 residues. The germline V gene encodes CDR1 SQVTM and CDR2 ANQGSEA. CDR3 protein: CIVGDGLLGNQPQHF. The CDR3 region has the DNA TGCATCGTTGGTGACGGACTCTTGGGCAATCAGCCCCAGCATTTT.

Only a few counts were recorded for this clone. The J gene is TRBJ1-5, the V gene TRBV28; 8 bases match TRBD1. V shed 4 bases, J shed 5 bases, and the junction held 4 bases outside the gene matches. This CDR3 is 14 amino acids long. CDR1 is MDHEN and CDR2 is SYDVKM in the germline V gene. The chain's CDR3 is CASSYQGAHQPQHF. In DNA form, the CDR3 reads TGTGCCAGCAGTTATCAGGGGGCCCATCAGCCCCAGCATTTT.

This clone was observed a handful of times. V is TRBV5-4 and J is TRBJ2-5; a possible D gene is TRBD2 (7 bases). Germline V lookup: CDR1 SGHNT, CDR2 YYREEE (reference sequence). The V end lost 0 bases, the J end lost 5 bases, and 14 bases lay between the germline ends. This CDR3 has 15 amino acids. DNA of the CDR3: TGTGCCAGCAGCTTGGAGGGGGGGCGTGGGGAGACCCAGTACTTC. Its translation is CASSLEGGRGETQYF. Full variable domain (remainder filled in from reference TRBV5-4 and TRBJ2-5): ETGVTQSPTHLIKTRGQQVTLRCSSQSGHNTVSWYQQALGQGPQFIFQYYREEENGRGNFPPRFSGLQFPNYSSELNVNALELDDSALYLCASSLEGGRGETQYFGPGTRLLVL.

This clone was counted a few times. This rearrangement joins TRBV19 to TRBJ2-2, with D maybe TRBD1 (5 bases). The CDR3 is 14 amino acids. V lost 10 bases and J lost 1, with 13 bases in between. Germline V gives CDR1 LNHDA, CDR2 SQIVND (reference sequence). The CDR3 DNA is TGTGCCACCCAGGGATTCAGGAACACCGGGGAGCTGTTTTTT. Its translation: CATQGFRNTGELFF.

This clone was found a few times. This chain links TRBV5-1 with TRBJ2-7, with 7 bases that match TRBD1. This CDR3 spans 16 amino acids. V dropped 4 bases and J dropped 5; count of bases not matched to a gene: 15. CDR1 is SGHRS and CDR2 is YFSETQ in the germline V gene. The CDR3 region is CASSKLRSPGGDEQYF. CDR3 nucleotide sequence: TGCGCCAGCAGCAAGCTCCGGAGTCCAGGGGGAGACGAGCAGTACTTC.

This clone was found a few times. The genes are TRBV10-3 and TRBJ1-5; 8 nucleotides line up with TRBD1. Germline loops: CDR1 ENHRY, CDR2 SYGVKD. This CDR3 contains 15 residues. The J segment lost 5 bases and the V segment lost 3 bases, leaving 6 bases of the junction unmatched. The CDR3 nucleotides are TGTGCCATCAGTGAAGGCAGGGGGCCCGATCAGCCCCAGCATTTT. Translating gives CAISEGRGPDQPQHF.

The chain links TRBV7-9 to TRBJ2-5, with TRBD1 matching over 12 bases. V shed 5 bases and J 5 bases; nucleotides not matched to a gene: 6. The CDR3 has 15 residues. Germline CDR1 reads SEHNR; CDR2 reads FQNEAQ (reference sequence). The CDR3 DNA is TGTGCCAGCAGCCGGGGGACAGGGGGCAGGGAGACCCAGTACTTC. Translated: CASSRGTGGRETQYF.

The chain uses TRBV27 and TRBJ1-6; 9 bases map to TRBD1. With 2 bases clipped from V and 9 bases from J, the junction kept 8 bases outside the gene matches. The V gene's germline CDR1 is MNHEY and CDR2 SMNVEV (reference sequence). This CDR3 contains 16 residues. Written as DNA, the CDR3 is TGTGCCAGCAGTTTAAAGGGGACAGGGAAGCGTTCACCCCTCCACTTT. This translates into CASSLKGTGKRSPLHF.

The chain has TRBV18 and TRBJ2-5, with TRBD1 matching over 9 bases. Germline assignment: CDR1 KGHSH and CDR2 LQKENI. The CDR3 contains 15 residues. V lost 9 bases and J lost 1; bases outside the gene matches: 9. The CDR3 coding sequence is TGTGCCAGTCAACTCCGGGACAGGGTCCAAGAGACCCAGTACTTC. Its translation is CASQLRDRVQETQYF.

V is TRBV18 and J is TRBJ2-5; weak D call: TRBD1 (6 bases). This CDR3 region has 14 residues. Per the germline V gene, CDR1 is KGHSH and CDR2 is LQKENI. Deletions cut 3 bases from V and 2 bases from J, with 10 bases between. CDR3 nucleotides: TGTGCCAGCTCACCGGTCAGGGGTCAAGAGACCCAGTACTTC. Translating gives CASSPVRGQETQYF.

The J gene is TRBJ1-2, the V gene TRBV27, with 8 bases fitting TRBD1. This CDR3 spans 12 amino acids. The trim removed 6 bases at V and 8 bases at J, leaving 5 bases unmatched. Germline CDR1 reads MNHEY; CDR2 reads SMNVEV (reference sequence). This chain's CDR3 is CASRVQGVGYTF. The CDR3 nucleotides read TGTGCCAGCAGGGTACAGGGGGTCGGCTACACCTTC.

This clone was counted only a few times. The CDR3 loop reads CAARDRGNTEAFF. The CDR3 coding sequence is TGTGCCGCCCGGGACAGGGGAAACACTGAAGCTTTCTTT. The chain employs TRBV5-8 and TRBJ1-1; 10 bases agree with TRBD1. Germline values: CDR1 SGHTS, CDR2 YDEGEE. After removal of 10 bases from V and 2 bases from J, the junction contained 5 bases not matched to a gene. The CDR3 loop spans 13 amino acids.

This clone was recorded a few times. The genes are TRBV5-5 and TRBJ1-1, with D unclear. The germline V gene has CDR1 SGHKS and CDR2 YYEKEE (reference sequence). V was clipped by 0 bases and J by 4 bases, with 7 bases between them. The CDR3 consists of 13 residues. The CDR3 here is CASSLAGSTEAFF. DNA of the CDR3: TGTGCCAGCAGCTTGGCAGGATCCACTGAAGCTTTCTTT.

The J gene is TRBJ2-3, the V gene TRBV5-1; 8 bases match TRBD1. This CDR3 is built from 16 residues. Per germline, CDR1 SGHRS and CDR2 YFSETQ. V shed 4 bases, J shed 4 bases, and the junction held 11 bases outside the gene matches. The CDR3, as DNA: TGCGCCAGCAGCCTCGGACAGGGAAAGACTGCAGATACGCAGTATTTT. Protein product: CASSLGQGKTADTQYF.

The V and J genes are TRBV28 and TRBJ1-6; 7 bases agree with TRBD1. Losses at the gene ends were 5 bases for V and 8 bases for J; bases not matched to a gene: 9. The V gene's germline CDR1 is MDHEN and CDR2 SYDVKM. The CDR3 totals 15 residues. The CDR3 reads CASSLRGTVYSPLHF. The CDR3 DNA reads TGTGCCAGCAGTCTGAGAGGGACAGTGTATTCACCCCTCCACTTT.

This sequence joins TRBV30 and TRBJ1-1; 10 bases match TRBD1. From germline, CDR1 is GTSNPN and CDR2 SVGIG (reference sequence). V was pared by 3 bases and J by 3 bases, with 7 bases of the junction left unmatched. CDR3 length: 15 residues. CDR3 in DNA: TGTGCCTGGAGCTCCCGGACAGGGGGGGACACTGAAGCTTTCTTT. Translating gives CAWSSRTGGDTEAFF. The entire variable domain, with the rest obtained from reference TRBV30 and TRBJ1-1, is as follows: SQTIHQWPATLVQPVGSPLSLECTVEGTSNPNLYWYRQAAGRGLQLLFYSVGIGQISSEVPQNLSASRPQDRQFILSSKKLLLSDSGFYLCAWSSRTGGDTEAFFGQGTRLTVV.

A few counts support this clone. The chain is built from TRBV7-9 and TRBJ1-1; D is undetermined. Trimming removed 1 base at V and 0 bases at J, with 9 bases between. From germline, CDR1 is SEHNR and CDR2 FQNEAQ (reference sequence). The CDR3 contains 15 residues. CDR3 nucleotides: TGTGCCAGCAGCTTAGGCGGCAGAATGAACACTGAAGCTTTCTTT. The encoded protein is CASSLGGRMNTEAFF.

For the CDR3, the DNA is TGTGCCAGCTCACACACCGAAAAACTGTTTTTT. Amino acids: CASSHTEKLFF. The V call is TRBV18, the J call TRBJ1-4; no firm D call. CDR3 length equals 11 residues. The germline V gene has CDR1 KGHSH and CDR2 LQKENI. Trimming shortened V by 4 bases and J by 8 bases, and 5 bases separated the two germline ends.

In this sample, this clone turned up a few times. One junction end does not reproduce the germline sequence, and a read error may be involved. Other nucleotide sequences in the sample specify the same CDR3. This sequence joins TRBV5-1 and TRBJ1-1; maybe TRBD1 (6 bases). CDR1 SGHRS and CDR2 YFSETQ come from the germline V gene. The CDR3 sequence is 16 residues long. The CDR3 DNA sequence: TGCGCCAGCAGCAGGGGGACGGTGGGAATGAACACTGAAGCCTTCTTT. Translation: CASSRGTVGMNTEAFF.

About this clone: This specimen includes other DNA sequences encoding the same CDR3. V gene TRBV18 combines with J gene TRBJ1-1; weak D call: TRBD1 (5 bases). Germline V lookup: CDR1 KGHSH, CDR2 LQKENI. This CDR3 has 15 residues. V lost 3 bases, J lost 0 bases, and 11 bases lay in between. The CDR3 bases are TGTGCCAGCTCACCGGGGCGGGGATTGAACACTGAAGCTTTCTTT. The encoded protein is CASSPGRGLNTEAFF.